The clone carrying this T cell receptor (beta chain) was picked up a small number of times. Its matching antigen is unknown. The CDR3 is 16 residues long. V was clipped by 2 bases and J by 11 bases, with 22 bases between them. Germline-derived CDR1 and CDR2 are GTSNPN and SVGIG (reference sequence). The data belong to a study of response to subunit inactivated influenza vaccine. Study-level results: Authors suggested each seasonal flu vaccination may recruit only limited numbers of new T cells.

Using its own MiXCR run on the RT-PCR reads, TCRdb lists one record per CDR3 protein. The data show 550,000 to 650,000 distinct CDR3 sequences, with over 9.5% seen just once and roughly a tenth held by the top ten. This clonotype was sampled from a middle-aged man who received an inactivated influenza vaccine. This material consisted of PBMCs from blood, taken on the day of vaccination. The gene calls are TRBV30 and TRBJ1-6; a weak D match, TRBD1 (5 bases). In DNA form, the CDR3 reads TGTGCCTGGAGTCGGCAGGCACTTTTCCGGGGGGCACCCCTCCACTTT. This translates into CAWSRQALFRGAPLHF. Complete variable domain (other parts from reference TRBV30 and TRBJ1-6): SQTIHQWPATLVQPVGSPLSLECTVEGTSNPNLYWYRQAAGRGLQLLFYSVGIGQISSEVPQNLSASRPQDRQFILSSKKLLLSDSGFYLCAWSRQALFRGAPLHFGNGTRLTVT.